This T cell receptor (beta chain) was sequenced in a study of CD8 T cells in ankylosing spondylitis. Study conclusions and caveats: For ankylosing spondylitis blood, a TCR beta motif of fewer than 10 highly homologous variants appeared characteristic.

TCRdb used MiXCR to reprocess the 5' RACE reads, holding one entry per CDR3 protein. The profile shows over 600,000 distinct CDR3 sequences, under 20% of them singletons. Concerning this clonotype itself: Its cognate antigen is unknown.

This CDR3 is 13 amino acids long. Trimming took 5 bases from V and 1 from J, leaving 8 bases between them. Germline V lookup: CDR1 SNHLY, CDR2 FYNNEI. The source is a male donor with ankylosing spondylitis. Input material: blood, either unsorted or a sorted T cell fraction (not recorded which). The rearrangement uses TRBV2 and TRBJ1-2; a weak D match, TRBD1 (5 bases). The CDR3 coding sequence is TGTGCCAGCAGTTGGACAAATAACTATGGCTACACCTTC. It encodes CASSWTNNYGYTF.